Below, one T cell receptor beta chain is given with its context. The antigen remains undetermined. This CDR3 spans 14 amino acids. V lost 4 bases, J lost 4 bases, and 13 bases lay in between. Germline V gene sequence: CDR1 MNHEY, CDR2 SVGEGT. The data are from a study of Ad26.COV2.S vaccination and SARS-CoV-2 variants. Study summary: Donor was assigned to the Ad26.COV2.S arm of trial COV1001. The study's findings and limits: Spike-specific TCR breadth ran higher among vaccine recipients than placebo recipients.

Profiled with immunoSEQ multiplex PCR; TCRdb holds only in-frame clones, not every one. In the table there are 250,000 or so clones, roughly 87% of which are singletons. Treatment described: 15 to 20 received Ad26.COV2.S at low or high dose, single or two shots; about five received placebo; per-sample allocation not given. Day 63 after the first injection of vaccine or placebo was the sampling time. The clonotype was recovered from a person aged 18-60 years who received the Ad26.COV2.S COVID-19 vaccine or a placebo. V gene TRBV6-2 or TRBV6-3 combines with J gene TRBJ1-1; D uncertain. Sequenced material: peripheral blood, taken in a trial of Ad26.COV2.S vaccine versus placebo. The CDR3 protein is CASSLTDFITEAFF. The CDR3 bases are TGTGCCAGCAGTTTGACCGATTTTATCACTGAAGCTTTCTTT.